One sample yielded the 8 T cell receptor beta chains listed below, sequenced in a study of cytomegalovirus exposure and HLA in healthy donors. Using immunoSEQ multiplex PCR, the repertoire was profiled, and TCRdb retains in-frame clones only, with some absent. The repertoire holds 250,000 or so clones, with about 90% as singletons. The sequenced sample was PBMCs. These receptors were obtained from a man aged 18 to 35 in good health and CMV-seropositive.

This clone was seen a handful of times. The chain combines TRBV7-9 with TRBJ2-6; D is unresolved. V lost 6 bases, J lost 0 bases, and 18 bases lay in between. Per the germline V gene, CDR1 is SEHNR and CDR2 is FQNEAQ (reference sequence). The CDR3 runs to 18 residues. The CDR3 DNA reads TGTGCCAGCAGTACCCAAGTGGCAACCGACTCTGGGGCCAACGTCCTGACTTTC. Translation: CASSTQVATDSGANVLTF.

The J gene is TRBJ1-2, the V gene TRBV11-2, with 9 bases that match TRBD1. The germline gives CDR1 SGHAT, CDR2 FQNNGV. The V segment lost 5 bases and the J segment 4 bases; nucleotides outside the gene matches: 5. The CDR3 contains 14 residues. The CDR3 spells CASSPDRGLYGYTF. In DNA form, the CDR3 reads TGTGCCAGCAGCCCGGACAGGGGCCTCTATGGCTACACCTTC.

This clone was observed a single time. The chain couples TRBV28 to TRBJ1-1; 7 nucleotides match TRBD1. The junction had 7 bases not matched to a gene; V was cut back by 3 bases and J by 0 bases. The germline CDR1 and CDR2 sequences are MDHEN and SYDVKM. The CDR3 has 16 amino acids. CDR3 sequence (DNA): TGTGCCAGCAGTTTGAAGGGGGCCATACTGAACACTGAAGCTTTCTTT. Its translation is CASSLKGAILNTEAFF.

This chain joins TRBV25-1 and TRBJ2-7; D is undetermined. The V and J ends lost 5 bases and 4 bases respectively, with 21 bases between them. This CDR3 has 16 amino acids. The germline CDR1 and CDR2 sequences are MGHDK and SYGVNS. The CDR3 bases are TGTGCCAGCAGTTTCCTAGTCTACCCGATGGAATACGAGCAGTACTTC. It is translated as CASSFLVYPMEYEQYF.

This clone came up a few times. The CDR3 DNA reads TGTGCCACCAGCAGAGGTCTGACTAGCGGGAGAGAATACAATGAGCAGTTCTTC. Its translation is CATSRGLTSGREYNEQFF. This chain links TRBV15 with TRBJ2-1, with TRBD2 matching 12 bases. Germline CDR1 LNHNV, CDR2 YYDKDF (reference sequence). Unmatched junction bases numbered 8, after V lost 1 base and J lost 4 bases. The CDR3 has 18 residues. The full variable domain, its missing parts supplied by reference TRBV15 and TRBJ2-1, is DAMVIQNPRYQVTQFGKPVTLSCSQTLNHNVMYWYQQKSSQAPKLLFHYYDKDFNNEADTPDNFQSRRPNTSFCFLDIRSPGLGDTAMYLCATSRGLTSGREYNEQFFGPGTRLTVL.

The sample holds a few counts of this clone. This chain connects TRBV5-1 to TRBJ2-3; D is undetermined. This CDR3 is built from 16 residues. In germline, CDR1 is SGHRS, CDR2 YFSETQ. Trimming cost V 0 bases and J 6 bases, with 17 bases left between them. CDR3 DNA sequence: TGCGCCAGCAGCTTGGGTTCGGCCACATTGGGTGATACGCAGTATTTT. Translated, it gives CASSLGSATLGDTQYF.

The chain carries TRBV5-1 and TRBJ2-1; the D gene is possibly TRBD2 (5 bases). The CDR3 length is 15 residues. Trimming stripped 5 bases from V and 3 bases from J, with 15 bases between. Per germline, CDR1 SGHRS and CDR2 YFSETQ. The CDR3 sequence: CASSSRVAVYNEQFF. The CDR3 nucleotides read TGCGCCAGCAGTTCGCGGGTAGCAGTCTACAATGAGCAGTTCTTC.

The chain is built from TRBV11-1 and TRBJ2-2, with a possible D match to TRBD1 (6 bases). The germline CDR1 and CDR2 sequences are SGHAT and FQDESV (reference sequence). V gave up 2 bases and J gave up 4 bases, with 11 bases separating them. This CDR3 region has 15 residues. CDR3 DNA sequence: TGTGCCAGCAGCTTATCGCAGGGGAGCACCGGGGAGCTGTTTTTT. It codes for CASSLSQGSTGELFF.